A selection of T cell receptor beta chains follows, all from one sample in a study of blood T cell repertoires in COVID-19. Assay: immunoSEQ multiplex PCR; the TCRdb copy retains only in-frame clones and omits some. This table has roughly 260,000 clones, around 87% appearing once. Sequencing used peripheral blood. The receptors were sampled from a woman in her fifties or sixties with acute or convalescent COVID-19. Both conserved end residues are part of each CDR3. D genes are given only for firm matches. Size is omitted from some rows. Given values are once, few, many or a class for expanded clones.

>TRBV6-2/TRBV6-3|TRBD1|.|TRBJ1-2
CASSHSTGTVYGYTF
TGTGCCAGCAGCCATTCCACCGGGACAGTCTATGGCTACACCTTC
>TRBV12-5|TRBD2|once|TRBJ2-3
CASGIGLAPSTDTQYF
TGTGCTAGTGGTATAGGACTAGCGCCTAGCACAGATACGCAGTATTTT
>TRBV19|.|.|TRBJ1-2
CASSTRVYGGNYGYTF
TGTGCCAGTAGTACCCGGGTCTACGGGGGTAACTATGGCTACACCTTC
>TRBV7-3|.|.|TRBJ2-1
CASSSVGGPFHNEQFF
TGTGCCAGCAGCTCAGTTGGCGGGCCGTTTCACAATGAGCAGTTCTTC
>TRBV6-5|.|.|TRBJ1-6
CASSYWHRSYNSPLHF
TGTGCCAGCAGTTACTGGCACCGCTCCTATAATTCACCCCTCCACTTT
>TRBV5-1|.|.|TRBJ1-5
CASSLGDNSNQPQHF
TGCGCCAGCAGCTTGGGAGATAATAGCAATCAGCCCCAGCATTTT
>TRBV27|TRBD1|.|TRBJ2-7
CASTLTGGLIYEQYF
TGTGCCAGCACCCTGACAGGGGGCCTTATCTACGAGCAGTACTTC
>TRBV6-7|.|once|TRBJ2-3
CASQNIAAYTDTQYF
TGTGCCAGCCAGAACATAGCGGCATACACAGATACGCAGTATTTT
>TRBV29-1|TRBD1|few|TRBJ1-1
CSVGRQGAVNTEAFF
TGCAGCGTTGGTAGGCAGGGGGCAGTGAACACTGAAGCTTTCTTT
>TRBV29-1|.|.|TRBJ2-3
CSDITGTDTQYF
TGCAGCGACATTACAGGCACAGATACGCAGTATTTT
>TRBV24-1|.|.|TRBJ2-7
CATSDPDPREIYEQYF
TGTGCCACCAGTGATCCCGACCCCCGGGAGATCTACGAGCAGTACTTC
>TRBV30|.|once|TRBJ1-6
CAWRFGTTRHNSPLHF
TGTGCCTGGAGGTTTGGTACCACGAGGCATAATTCACCCCTCCACTTT
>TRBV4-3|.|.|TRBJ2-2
CASSQDWSSGELFF
TGCGCCAGCAGCCAAGATTGGAGCTCCGGGGAGCTGTTTTTT
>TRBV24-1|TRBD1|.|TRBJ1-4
CATSDPGQGGEKLFF
TGTGCCACCAGTGATCCGGGACAGGGAGGTGAAAAACTGTTTTTT
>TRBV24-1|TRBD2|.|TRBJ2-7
CATGPSGRAGSYEQYF
TGTGCCACCGGCCCCAGTGGGAGGGCCGGATCCTACGAGCAGTACTTC
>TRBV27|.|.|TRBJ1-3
CASSLRSPGNTIYF
TGTGCCAGCAGTCTACGGTCTCCTGGAAACACCATATATTTT
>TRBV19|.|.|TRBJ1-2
CASSISPTGWDGYTF
TGTGCCAGTAGTATCTCTCCGACAGGTTGGGATGGCTACACCTTC
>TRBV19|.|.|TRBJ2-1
CASSDWYNEQFF
TGTGCCAGTAGCGACTGGTACAATGAGCAGTTCTTC
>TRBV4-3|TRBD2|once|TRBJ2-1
CASSQDQGTSRYNEQFF
TGCGCCAGCAGCCAAGATCAAGGGACTAGCAGGTACAATGAGCAGTTCTTC
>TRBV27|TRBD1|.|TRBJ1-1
CASSSLTGGHTEAFF
TGTGCCAGCAGTTCCCTGACAGGGGGCCACACTGAAGCTTTCTTT
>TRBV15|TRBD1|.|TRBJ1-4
CATSNRQGFEKLFF
TGTGCCACCAGCAATCGACAGGGATTTGAAAAACTGTTTTTT
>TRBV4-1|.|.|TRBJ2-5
CASSQAGEETQYF
TGCGCCAGCAGCCAAGCGGGGGAGGAGACCCAGTACTTC
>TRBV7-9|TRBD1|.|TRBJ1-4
CASSLTGANEKLFF
TGTGCCAGCAGCTTAACAGGGGCTAATGAAAAACTGTTTTTT
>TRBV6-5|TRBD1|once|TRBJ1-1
CASKGAGTEAFF
TGTGCCAGCAAGGGGGCAGGCACTGAAGCTTTCTTT
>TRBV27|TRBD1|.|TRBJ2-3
CASSPARQGHTDTQYF
TGTGCCAGCAGTCCTGCCCGACAGGGACACACAGATACGCAGTATTTT
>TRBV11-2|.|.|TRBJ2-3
CASSQRDSSTDTQYF
TGTGCCAGCAGCCAACGGGACTCTAGCACAGATACGCAGTATTTT
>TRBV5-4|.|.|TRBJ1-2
CASSFGQLWSGYTF
TGTGCCAGCAGCTTCGGACAGCTATGGAGTGGCTACACCTTC
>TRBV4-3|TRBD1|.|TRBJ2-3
CASSQAQGEDTQYF
TGCGCCAGCAGCCAGGCCCAGGGGGAAGATACGCAGTATTTT